Below, 29 T cell receptor beta chains from the same sample are listed, as sequenced in a study of long-term antiretroviral therapy in people with HIV. A v3.0 immunoSEQ assay was performed at survey level. The data were produced by immunoSEQ multiplex PCR, yet TCRdb's version contains in-frame clones alone and is incomplete. The repertoire holds tens of thousands of clones, with roughly 82% as singletons. The material sequenced was unsorted PBMCs, taken 0.1 years before starting antiretroviral therapy. The receptors stem from a man between 18 and 35 years old with HIV.

V gene TRBV7-2 combines with J gene TRBJ2-7; 10 bases agree with TRBD1. J gave up 2 bases and V 5 bases, and 15 bases lay outside the gene matches. This CDR3 contains 18 residues. The germline CDR1 and CDR2 sequences are SGHTA and FQGNSA. The CDR3 sequence: CASSAFYPGQGWTYEQYF. CDR3 coding DNA: TGTGCCAGCAGCGCCTTTTATCCGGGACAGGGGTGGACCTACGAGCAGTACTTC.

V gene TRBV7-9 combines with J gene TRBJ1-1; TRBD1 is a possible D gene (5 bases). This CDR3 is 15 amino acids long. Trimming took off 1 base at V and 8 bases at J, with 17 bases between the two ends. Germline V lookup: CDR1 SEHNR, CDR2 FQNEAQ (reference sequence). CDR3: CASSLVGAARPEAFF. CDR3 bases: TGTGCCAGCAGCTTAGTCGGGGCCGCCCGTCCAGAAGCTTTCTTT.

V and J are TRBV2 and TRBJ2-2; 10 bases align to TRBD2. Germline CDR1 SNHLY, CDR2 FYNNEI. The V gene end was trimmed by 7 bases and the J gene end by 5 bases; junction bases not matched to a gene: 10. The CDR3 is 16 residues long. CDR3 residues: CASIRSSGRGTGELFF. In DNA, the CDR3 is TGTGCCAGCATACGGTCTAGCGGGAGAGGGACCGGGGAGCTGTTTTTT.

This chain joins TRBV10-2 and TRBJ2-3; 8 bases map to TRBD2. Per germline, CDR1 WSHSY and CDR2 SAAADI. The CDR3 has 16 residues. With 4 bases clipped from V and 0 bases from J, the junction kept 6 bases outside the gene matches. The CDR3 nucleotides are TGCGCCAGCAGTGGTCCCAGCGGGGGAAGCACAGATACGCAGTATTTT. This encodes CASSGPSGGSTDTQYF.

CDR3 region: CASSYVSPTNTEAFF. The CDR3 DNA follows: TGTGCCAGCAGTTACGTATCACCGACGAACACTGAAGCTTTCTTT. The chain links TRBV6-5 to TRBJ1-1; D is undetermined. Germline V gene data show CDR1 as MNHEY and CDR2 as SVGAGI. V was clipped by 2 bases and J by 1 base, with 11 bases between them. The CDR3 is 15 amino acids.

This rearrangement joins TRBV7-2 to TRBJ2-7, with 14 bases matching TRBD2. Germline CDR1 reads SGHTA; CDR2 reads FQGNSA. V was clipped by 6 bases and J by 7 bases; unmatched bases: 14. This CDR3 has 17 residues. The CDR3 is CASSSPGLAGESKEQYF. CDR3 coding DNA: TGTGCCAGCAGTTCCCCGGGACTAGCGGGAGAGTCGAAGGAGCAGTACTTC. The full variable domain, with the rest looked up from reference TRBV7-2 and TRBJ2-7, is GAGVSQSPSNKVTEKGKDVELRCDPISGHTALYWYRQSLGQGLEFLIYFQGNSAPDKSGLPSDRFSAERTGGSVSTLTIQRTQQEDSAVYLCASSSPGLAGESKEQYFGPGTRLTVT.

The V and J genes are TRBV19 and TRBJ1-1; D possibly corresponds to TRBD1 (6 bases). This CDR3 region has 13 residues. The germline CDR1 and CDR2 sequences are LNHDA and SQIVND (reference sequence). Deletions cut 5 bases from V and 4 bases from J, with 11 bases between. As DNA, the CDR3 is TGTGCCAGTAGTGTAACAGGGATCACTGAAGCTTTCTTT. Translated: CASSVTGITEAFF.

This clone has more than one count but fewer than ten. The chain is built from TRBV5-5 and TRBJ1-2; 7 nucleotides agree with TRBD1. Germline V gives CDR1 SGHKS, CDR2 YYEKEE (reference sequence). The CDR3 is made up of 13 amino acids. The ends lost 2 bases at V and 7 bases at J; junction bases unmatched: 5. In DNA, the CDR3 is TGTGCCAGCAGCTTCTGGCAGGGGGTTGGCTACACCTTC. This codes for CASSFWQGVGYTF.

The V call is TRBV28, the J call TRBJ2-3; 7 positions match TRBD2. V was clipped by 8 bases and J by 6 bases; unmatched bases: 14. Germline CDR1 is MDHEN and CDR2 is SYDVKM. The CDR3 has 15 residues. The CDR3 protein is CASRAAGLVVDTQYF. CDR3 sequence (DNA): TGTGCCAGCCGGGCTGCAGGACTAGTCGTTGATACGCAGTATTTT.

The count of this clone is one. The chain combines TRBV27 with TRBJ1-1; unclear D gene. From germline, CDR1 is MNHEY and CDR2 SMNVEV (reference sequence). CDR3 length equals 14 residues. V was shortened by 3 bases and J by 0 bases, with 8 bases between the two germline ends. Here the CDR3 DNA reads TGTGCCAGCAGTTTTGGGCGCATGAACACTGAAGCTTTCTTT. Its translation is CASSFGRMNTEAFF.

The chain has TRBV7-9 and TRBJ2-5, with D perhaps TRBD1 or TRBD2 (5 bases each). Germline V gives CDR1 SEHNR, CDR2 FQNEAQ (reference sequence). CDR3 length: 17 residues. V lost 1 base and J 1 base, leaving 16 bases between the germline ends. CDR3 bases: TGTGCCAGCAGCTTAGGAGCCCTGGGACGGACCCAAGAGACCCAGTACTTC. The encoded protein is CASSLGALGRTQETQYF.

This rearrangement joins TRBV4-1 to TRBJ2-1; 13 bases map to TRBD2. Losses at the gene ends were 4 bases for V and 0 bases for J; bases not matched to a gene: 3. The CDR3 consists of 17 residues. CDR1 MGHRA and CDR2 YSYEKL come from the germline V gene. The CDR3: CASSLTSGGSSYNEQFF. Here the CDR3 DNA reads TGCGCCAGCAGCCTGACTAGCGGGGGGAGCTCCTACAATGAGCAGTTCTTC.

The V and J genes are TRBV10-3 and TRBJ1-3; 7 bases fit TRBD1. The germline V gene encodes CDR1 ENHRY and CDR2 SYGVKD. V lost 4 bases to trimming and J lost 9 bases; unmatched junction nucleotides: 6. CDR3 length equals 13 residues. CDR3 nucleotides: TGTGCCATCAGTGGAGACAGGGTGGGCACCATATATTTT. This codes for CAISGDRVGTIYF.

V gene TRBV5-1 combines with J gene TRBJ1-4; possibly TRBD1 for D (6 bases). The CDR3 has 16 amino acids. CDR1 is SGHRS and CDR2 is YFSETQ in the germline V gene. The V end was cut by 0 bases, the J end by 4 bases, with 13 bases between. CDR3 sequence: CASSLDPGHINEKLFF. CDR3 DNA sequence: TGCGCCAGCAGCTTGGATCCGGGACACATTAATGAAAAACTGTTTTTT.

This clone was detected only a few times. This chain links TRBV28 with TRBJ1-2; TRBD1 might be the D (5 bases). Trimming cost V 10 bases and J 4 bases, with 16 bases left between them. This CDR3 has 13 residues. CDR1 is MDHEN, CDR2 SYDVKM, per germline. CDR3 DNA: TGTGCCACCGGGGGGGAGGGGTCCTATGGCTACACCTTC. Translation gives CATGGEGSYGYTF.

This clone has just a few counts. The chain employs TRBV2 and TRBJ1-1, with D unclear. Trimming stripped 8 bases from V and 0 bases from J, with 10 bases between. The germline V gene encodes CDR1 SNHLY and CDR2 FYNNEI. The CDR3 runs 13 residues. CDR3 protein: CASAGAMNTEAFF. The CDR3 nucleotides are TGTGCCAGCGCCGGTGCCATGAACACTGAAGCTTTCTTT.

This chain uses TRBV7-9 with TRBJ2-2, with D possibly being TRBD1 or TRBD2 (5 bases each). Trimming pared 5 bases from V and 7 bases from J, leaving 14 bases between. Per germline, CDR1 SEHNR and CDR2 FQNEAQ (reference sequence). CDR3 length equals 14 residues. The CDR3 DNA reads as TGTGCCAGCAGCGCAGCTGAGAGGGGCGGGGAGCTGTTTTTT. It translates to CASSAAERGGELFF.

The J gene is TRBJ1-4, the V gene TRBV10-2, with 9 bases matching TRBD1. Germline CDR1 and CDR2: WSHSY and SAAADI. V lost 5 bases to trimming and J lost 8 bases; unmatched junction nucleotides: 9. The CDR3 contains 15 residues. The DNA of the CDR3 is TGCGCCAGCAGTAGCCCGGGACAGGGCTTCGAAAAACTGTTTTTT. This sequence encodes CASSSPGQGFEKLFF.

The chain carries TRBV21-1 and TRBJ2-3; TRBD1, the D gene given by the table, was not confirmed from the DNA. TRBV21-1 is a known pseudogene. The CDR3 length is 14 residues. The CDR3 loop reads CASSKQGVIDTQYF. CDR3 sequence (DNA): TGTGCCAGCAGCAAACAGGGGGTTATCGATACGCAGTATTTT.

This chain joins TRBV4-2 and TRBJ1-3, with D hard to call. With 0 bases removed from V and 3 bases from J, the gap between germline ends came to 21 bases. This CDR3 has 19 amino acids. From germline, CDR1 is LGHNA and CDR2 YNFKEQ. CDR3 sequence reads: CASSQDGGRSYLFGNTIYF. The CDR3 bases are TGTGCCAGCAGCCAAGATGGCGGACGGAGTTATCTCTTTGGAAACACCATATATTTT.

This clone was picked up a small number of times. The V gene is TRBV7-9, the J gene TRBJ2-3; D ambiguous. Trimming stripped 10 bases from V and 0 bases from J, with 14 bases between. Per germline, CDR1 SEHNR and CDR2 FQNEAQ (reference sequence). CDR3 length: 14 residues. The CDR3 sequence is CATPRTESTDTQYF. The DNA of the CDR3 is TGTGCCACCCCCCGGACGGAGAGCACAGATACGCAGTATTTT.

This chain uses TRBV28 with TRBJ1-5, with D possibly matching TRBD1 (5 bases). Between the trimmed V and J ends, which lost 3 bases and 2 bases, there was a span of 20 bases. The CDR3 sequence is 18 residues long. The germline V gene encodes CDR1 MDHEN and CDR2 SYDVKM. CDR3 amino acids: CASSFPVRRTLRNQPQHF. The CDR3 DNA reads TGTGCCAGCAGTTTCCCGGTCCGTAGGACACTGCGCAATCAGCCCCAGCATTTT.

This chain's CDR3 is CASSPQNTEAFF. DNA for the CDR3: TGTGCCAGCTCACCTCAGAACACTGAAGCTTTCTTT. The chain uses TRBV18 and TRBJ1-1; D is unclear. The germline V gene has CDR1 KGHSH and CDR2 LQKENI. The CDR3 has 12 amino acids. Deletions cut 3 bases from V and 1 base from J, with 3 bases between.

CDR3: CASSSRGGSSNTQYF. The CDR3 nucleotides read TGTGCCAGCAGCTCGAGAGGGGGAAGCTCTAATACGCAGTATTTT. The V gene is TRBV21-1, the J gene TRBJ2-3; the table's D gene call, TRBD1, was not cross checked with the DNA. TRBV21-1 is classified as a pseudogene. The CDR3 has 15 amino acids.

CDR3 loop: CASSIEGAGANVLTF. CDR3 DNA: TGTGCCAGTAGTATAGAAGGGGCTGGGGCCAACGTCCTGACTTTC. J is TRBJ2-6 and V is TRBV19, with D maybe TRBD1 (5 bases). CDR3 length: 15 amino acids. Germline values: CDR1 LNHDA, CDR2 SQIVND (reference sequence). The V end lost 0 bases, the J end lost 2 bases, and 5 bases lay between the germline ends.

The chain uses TRBV27 and TRBJ1-6, with D tentatively TRBD1 (5 bases). Germline-derived CDR1 and CDR2 are MNHEY and SMNVEV (reference sequence). The length of the CDR3 is 15 residues. Between the trimmed V and J ends, which lost 4 bases and 4 bases, there was a span of 11 bases. Written as DNA, the CDR3 is TGTGCCAGCAGTTCCGCCGGGACTTATAATTCACCCCTCCACTTT. As protein: CASSSAGTYNSPLHF.

The genes are TRBV5-1 and TRBJ2-4; TRBD2 aligns across 7 bases. V dropped 4 bases and J dropped 10; count of bases not matched to a gene: 17. From germline, CDR1 is SGHRS and CDR2 YFSETQ. The CDR3 sequence is 16 residues long. Written as DNA, the CDR3 is TGCGCCAGCAGCCTCGCTGGCGGGGGACCATTTAAGATTCAGTACTTC. It yields the protein CASSLAGGGPFKIQYF.

The rearrangement joins TRBV27 to TRBJ2-1, with 11 positions matching TRBD2. There are 16 residues in the CDR3. After removal of 6 bases from V and 3 bases from J, the junction contained 7 bases not matched to a gene. CDR1 and CDR2 (germline): MNHEY, SMNVEV (reference sequence). In DNA, the CDR3 is TGTGCCAGCAGCCCATCCCTAGCGGGAGGCTACAATGAGCAGTTCTTC. Its translation is CASSPSLAGGYNEQFF.

Only a few counts were recorded for this clone. V and J are TRBV19 and TRBJ1-5; the D is unclear. Per the germline V gene, CDR1 is LNHDA and CDR2 is SQIVND (reference sequence). The CDR3 sequence is 13 residues long. The V end was cut by 6 bases, the J end by 5 bases, with 11 bases between. The CDR3 region is CASSSREDQPQHF. DNA of the CDR3: TGTGCCAGTAGCTCTCGGGAGGATCAGCCCCAGCATTTT.